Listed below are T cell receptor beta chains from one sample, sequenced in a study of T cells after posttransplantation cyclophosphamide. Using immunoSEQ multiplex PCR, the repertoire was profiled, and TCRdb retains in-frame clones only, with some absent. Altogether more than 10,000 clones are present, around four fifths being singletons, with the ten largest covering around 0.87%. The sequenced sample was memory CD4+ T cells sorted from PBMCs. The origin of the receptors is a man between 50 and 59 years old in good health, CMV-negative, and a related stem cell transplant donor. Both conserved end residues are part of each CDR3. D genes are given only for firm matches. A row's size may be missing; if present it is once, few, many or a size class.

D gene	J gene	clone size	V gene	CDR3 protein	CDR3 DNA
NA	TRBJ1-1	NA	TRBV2	CASSQDTNTEAFF	TGTGCCAGCAGCCAGGACACGAACACTGAAGCTTTCTTT
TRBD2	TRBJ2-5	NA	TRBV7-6	CASSRGGQETQYF	TGTGCCAGCAGCCGGGGGGGGCAAGAGACCCAGTACTTC
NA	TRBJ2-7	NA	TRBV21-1	CASSNEPGLAAYEQYF	TGTGCCAGCAGCAACGAACCGGGACTAGCGGCCTACGAGCAGTACTTC
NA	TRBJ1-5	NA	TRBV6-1	CASRDSSNQPQHF	TGTGCCAGCAGGGACAGTAGTAATCAGCCCCAGCATTTT
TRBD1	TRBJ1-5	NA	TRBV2	CASSGTEYSNQPQHF	TGTGCCAGCAGCGGGACAGAGTATAGCAATCAGCCCCAGCATTTT
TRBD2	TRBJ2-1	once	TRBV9	CASSGGTSGPNEQFF	TGTGCCAGCAGCGGAGGGACTAGCGGGCCTAATGAGCAGTTCTTC
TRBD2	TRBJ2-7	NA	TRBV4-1	CASSPGLATRYEQYF	TGCGCCAGCAGCCCGGGACTAGCTACGCGCTACGAGCAGTACTTC
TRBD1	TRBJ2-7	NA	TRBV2	CASGPDRGQSYEQYF	TGTGCCAGCGGGCCGGACAGGGGGCAATCCTACGAGCAGTACTTC
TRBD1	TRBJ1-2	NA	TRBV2	CASKPGQRGYGYTF	TGTGCCAGCAAGCCGGGACAGCGAGGCTATGGCTACACCTTC
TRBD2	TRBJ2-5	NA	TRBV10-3	CAIRTSGNTQYF	TGTGCCATAAGGACTAGCGGGAACACCCAGTACTTC
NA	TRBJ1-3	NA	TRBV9	CASSVDSSGNTIYF	TGTGCCAGCAGCGTAGACTCCTCTGGAAACACCATATATTTT
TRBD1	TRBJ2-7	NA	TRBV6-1	CASRGQSPYEQYF	TGTGCCAGCAGGGGACAGTCCCCCTACGAGCAGTACTTC
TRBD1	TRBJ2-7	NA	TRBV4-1	CASSRQGVAREQYF	TGCGCCAGCAGCCGACAGGGGGTAGCGAGAGAGCAGTACTTC
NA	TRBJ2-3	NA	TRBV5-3	CARSLEQRTTDTQYF	TGTGCCAGAAGCTTGGAGCAGCGGACCACAGATACGCAGTATTTT
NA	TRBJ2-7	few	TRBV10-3	CAISLTGNEQYF	TGTGCCATCAGTTTGACAGGAAACGAGCAGTACTTC
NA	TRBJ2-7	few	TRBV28	CASSLSGQGPEQYF	TGTGCCAGCAGTTTATCGGGCCAGGGCCCCGAGCAGTACTTC
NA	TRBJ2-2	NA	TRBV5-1	CASSPAGSLTGELFF	TGCGCCAGCAGCCCGGCGGGATCCCTCACCGGGGAGCTGTTTTTT
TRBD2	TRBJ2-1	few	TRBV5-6	CASSQGLAVNEQFF	TGTGCCAGCAGCCAAGGACTAGCGGTCAATGAGCAGTTCTTC
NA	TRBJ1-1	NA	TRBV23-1	CASSQSGGLRGLNTEAFF	TGCGCCAGCAGTCAATCGGGGGGACTAAGGGGGTTGAACACTGAAGCTTTCTTT
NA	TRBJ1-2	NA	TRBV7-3	CASSLEQGWGYTF	TGTGCCAGCAGCTTAGAACAGGGTTGGGGCTACACCTTC
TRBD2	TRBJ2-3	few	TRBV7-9	CASSIVIGGATDTQYF	TGTGCCAGCAGCATAGTCATCGGGGGGGCCACAGATACGCAGTATTTT
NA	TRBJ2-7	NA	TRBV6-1	CASSEELPPYF	TGTGCCAGCAGTGAAGAACTCCCCCCGTACTTC
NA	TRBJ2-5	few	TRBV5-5	CASSLGVLTDQETQYF	TGTGCCAGCAGCTTGGGGGTTTTAACAGACCAAGAGACCCAGTACTTC
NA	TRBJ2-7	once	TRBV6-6	CASRGGSGRPYEQYF	TGTGCCAGCAGGGGGGGTAGCGGAAGACCCTACGAGCAGTACTTC
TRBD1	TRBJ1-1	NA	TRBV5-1	CASSWQGAEAFF	TGCGCCAGCAGTTGGCAGGGGGCAGAAGCTTTCTTT
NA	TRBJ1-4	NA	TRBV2	CASSSPAEGKLFF	TGTGCCAGCAGTTCCCCGGCGGAGGGAAAACTGTTTTTT
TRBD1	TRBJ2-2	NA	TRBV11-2	CASSWTGGAGGELFF	TGTGCCAGCAGCTGGACAGGGGGCGCGGGAGGGGAGCTGTTTTTT
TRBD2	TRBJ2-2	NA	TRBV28	CASSLWRLAGGPGELFF	TGTGCCAGCAGTTTATGGCGACTAGCGGGAGGCCCCGGGGAGCTGTTTTTT
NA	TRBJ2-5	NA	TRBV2	CASSDQVEGTQYF	TGTGCCAGCAGTGATCAGGTCGAGGGTACCCAGTACTTC
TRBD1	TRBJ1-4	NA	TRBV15	CATSRDTTGWETNEKLFF	TGTGCCACCAGCAGAGATACGACAGGGTGGGAAACTAATGAAAAACTGTTTTTT
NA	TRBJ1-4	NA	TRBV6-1	CASSDGGWSEKLFF	TGTGCCAGCAGTGATGGGGGGTGGAGTGAAAAACTGTTTTTT
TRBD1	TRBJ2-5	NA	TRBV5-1	CASSLGTGFQETQYF	TGCGCCAGCAGCTTGGGGACAGGATTCCAAGAGACCCAGTACTTC
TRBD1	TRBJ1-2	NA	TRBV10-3	CAISEPGTGLGYTF	TGTGCCATCAGTGAACCAGGGACAGGGCTTGGCTACACCTTC
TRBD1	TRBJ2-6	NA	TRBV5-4	CASSRPGQGVAGANVLTF	TGTGCCAGCAGCCGGCCGGGACAGGGGGTAGCTGGGGCCAACGTCCTGACTTTC
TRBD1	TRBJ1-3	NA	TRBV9	CASSYLDRAFSGNTIYF	TGTGCCAGCAGCTATTTGGACAGGGCCTTCTCTGGAAACACCATATATTTT
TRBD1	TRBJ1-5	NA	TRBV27	CASKPGQGRDQPQHF	TGTGCCAGCAAGCCGGGACAGGGTCGGGATCAGCCCCAGCATTTT
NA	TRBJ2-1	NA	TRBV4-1	CASSLPASVIYNEQFF	TGCGCCAGCAGCCTTCCAGCGTCGGTAATCTACAATGAGCAGTTCTTC
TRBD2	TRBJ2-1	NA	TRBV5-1	CASSLGTSGGLGQFF	TGCGCCAGCAGCTTGGGGACTAGCGGGGGGCTGGGGCAGTTCTTC
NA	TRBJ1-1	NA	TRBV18	CASSLGENTEAFF	TGTGCCAGCTCACTAGGGGAGAACACTGAAGCTTTCTTT
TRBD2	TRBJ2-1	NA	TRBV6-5	CASRDLSGGKNEQFF	TGTGCCAGCAGGGACCTTAGCGGGGGCAAGAATGAGCAGTTCTTC
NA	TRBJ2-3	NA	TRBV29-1	CSTTQDASDTQYF	TGCAGCACTACACAGGACGCGTCGGATACGCAGTATTTT
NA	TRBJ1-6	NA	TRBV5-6	CASKQGPGSPLHF	TGTGCCAGCAAGCAGGGTCCCGGGTCACCCCTCCACTTT
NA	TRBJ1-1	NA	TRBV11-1	CASSSGRGGTEAFF	TGTGCCAGCAGCTCAGGGAGAGGGGGCACTGAAGCTTTCTTT
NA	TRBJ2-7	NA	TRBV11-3	CASSSDSRAYEQYF	TGTGCCAGCAGCTCTGACAGTCGGGCCTACGAGCAGTACTTC
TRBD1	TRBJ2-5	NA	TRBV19	CASSILGQGRTQYF	TGTGCCAGTAGTATATTGGGACAGGGTAGGACCCAGTACTTC
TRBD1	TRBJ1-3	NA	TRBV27	CASSLDREAGNTIYF	TGTGCCAGCAGTCTAGACAGGGAAGCTGGAAACACCATATATTTT
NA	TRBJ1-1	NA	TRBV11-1	CASSFIGGRGYTEAFF	TGTGCCAGCAGCTTCATCGGAGGGCGGGGTTATACTGAAGCTTTCTTT
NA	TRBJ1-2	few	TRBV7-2	CASSLEQGSGGYTF	TGTGCCAGCAGCTTAGAGCAGGGGTCGGGTGGCTACACCTTC
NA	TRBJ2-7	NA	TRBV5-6	CASSRDTYEQYF	TGTGCCAGCAGCAGGGACACCTACGAGCAGTACTTC
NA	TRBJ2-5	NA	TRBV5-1	CASSSSPGLTQETQYF	TGCGCCAGCAGCTCCTCTCCGGGACTCACACAAGAGACCCAGTACTTC
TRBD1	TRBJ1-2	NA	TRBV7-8	CASSWGQGIRNYGYTF	TGTGCCAGCAGCTGGGGACAGGGGATACGGAACTATGGCTACACCTTC
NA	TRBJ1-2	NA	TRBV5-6	CASSLYGNYGYTF	TGTGCCAGCAGCTTGTACGGGAACTATGGCTACACCTTC
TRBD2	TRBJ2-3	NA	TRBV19	CASSILAGLTDTQYF	TGTGCCAGTAGTATCCTAGCGGGGCTTACAGATACGCAGTATTTT
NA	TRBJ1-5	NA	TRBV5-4	CASSYPGPRGGDEPNQPQHF	TGTGCCAGCAGCTACCCGGGGCCTCGGGGAGGGGATGAGCCTAATCAGCCCCAGCATTTT
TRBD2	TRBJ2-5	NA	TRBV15	CATSRDLQRGTQYF	TGTGCCACCAGCAGAGATTTACAGCGGGGGACCCAGTACTTC
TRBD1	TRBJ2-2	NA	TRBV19	CASTYRGQFITGELFF	TGTGCCAGTACCTATCGGGGACAGTTCATCACCGGGGAGCTGTTTTTT
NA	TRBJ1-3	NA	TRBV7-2	CASSLQGAGNTIYF	TGTGCCAGCAGCTTGCAGGGTGCTGGAAACACCATATATTTT
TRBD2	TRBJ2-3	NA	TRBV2	CASRLAGVGDTQYF	TGTGCCAGCAGGCTAGCGGGAGTAGGGGATACGCAGTATTTT
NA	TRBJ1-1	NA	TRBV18	CASSLLREGTEAFF	TGTGCCAGCTCACTTTTAAGGGAGGGCACTGAAGCTTTCTTT
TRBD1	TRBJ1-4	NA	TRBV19	CASGTGLAWEKLFF	TGTGCCAGTGGGACAGGGCTGGCTTGGGAAAAACTGTTTTTT